These 10 T cell receptor beta chains were sequenced from one sample in a study of T cell responses to AZD1222 COVID-19 vaccine. Profiled with immunoSEQ multiplex PCR; TCRdb holds only in-frame clones, not every one. The sample lists about 140,000 clones; roughly 93% were seen once. The specimen comprised peripheral blood, sampled on day 0 of MenACWY control vaccination. The receptors were sampled from an adult in good health.

This clone was picked up one time. The sample holds other DNA sequences that translate to the same CDR3. V and J are TRBV6-5 and TRBJ1-2, with D uncertain. Germline-derived CDR1 and CDR2 are MNHEY and SVGAGI. The CDR3 sequence is 13 residues long. Trimming removed 6 bases from V and 2 bases from J, with 10 bases in between. Written as DNA, the CDR3 is TGTGCCAGCAGGGCGACGGCGAACTATGGCTACACCTTC. This sequence encodes CASRATANYGYTF.

The chain recombines TRBV6-5 with TRBJ1-1; unclear D gene. This CDR3 region has 13 residues. V lost 6 bases to trimming and J lost 1 base, with 9 bases between them. From germline, CDR1 is MNHEY and CDR2 SVGAGI. In nucleotides, the CDR3 is TGTGCCAGCAGGTCGTGGGCGAACACTGAAGCTTTCTTT. Residues: CASRSWANTEAFF.

This chain joins TRBV3-1 (or the pseudogene TRBV3-2) and TRBJ1-3, with D unclear. Germline loops: CDR1 LGHDT, CDR2 YNNKEL (reference sequence). V was shortened by 1 base and J by 0 bases, with 10 bases between the two germline ends. The CDR3 is made up of 16 amino acids. CDR3 nucleotide sequence: TGTGCCAGCAGCCAAGCAAGCGGCTACTCTGGAAACACCATATATTTT. Amino acids: CASSQASGYSGNTIYF.

The chain uses TRBV2 and TRBJ1-2; 12 nucleotides align to TRBD1. Germline values: CDR1 SNHLY, CDR2 FYNNEI. With 6 bases clipped from V and 7 bases from J, the junction kept 6 bases outside the gene matches. The CDR3 spans 14 residues. In DNA, the CDR3 is TGTGCCAGCAGCCCCGGGACAGGGGGCTCTGGCTACACCTTC. Translated, it gives CASSPGTGGSGYTF.

The V gene is TRBV6-5, the J gene TRBJ1-2; D is unresolved. This CDR3 comprises 12 residues. Trimming pared 7 bases from V and 4 bases from J, leaving 10 bases between. Germline V gives CDR1 MNHEY, CDR2 SVGAGI. DNA of the CDR3: TGTGCCAGCACTAAAGACCTCTATGGCTACACCTTC. This gives the protein CASTKDLYGYTF.

V and J are TRBV7-2 and TRBJ1-2, with D hard to call. V was shortened by 3 bases and J by 6 bases, with 14 bases between the two germline ends. Germline V gene lookup returns CDR1 SGHTA and CDR2 FQGNSA. CDR3 size: 14 residues. CDR3 sequence: CASSFSDRTHGYTF. The CDR3 DNA reads TGTGCCAGCAGCTTTTCGGACCGGACCCATGGCTACACCTTC.

This sequence joins TRBV7-9 and TRBJ2-2; unclear D gene. Per germline, CDR1 SEHNR and CDR2 FQNEAQ (reference sequence). The CDR3 consists of 16 residues. The V end was cut by 5 bases, the J end by 6 bases, with 19 bases between. In DNA, the CDR3 is TGTGCCAGCAGCGGGCGATATGGGGTAAAGTCCGGGGAGCTGTTTTTT. This gives the protein CASSGRYGVKSGELFF. Full variable domain (missing parts from reference TRBV7-9 and TRBJ2-2): DTGVSQNPRHKITKRGQNVTFRCDPISEHNRLYWYRQTLGQGPEFLTYFQNEAQLEKSRLLSDRFSAERPKGSFSTLEIQRTEQGDSAMYLCASSGRYGVKSGELFFGEGSRLTVL.

The chain recombines TRBV6-2 or TRBV6-3 with TRBJ1-4; 7 bases agree with TRBD1. Losses at the gene ends were 6 bases for V and 7 bases for J; bases not matched to a gene: 23. There are 19 residues in the CDR3. Per the germline V gene, CDR1 is MNHEY and CDR2 is SVGEGT. CDR3 region: CASSGRDRDRRRRSEKLFF. The CDR3 DNA reads as TGTGCCAGCAGCGGAAGAGACCGGGACAGACGCCGGAGGAGTGAAAAACTGTTTTTT.

The chain combines TRBV6-6 with TRBJ1-1; 8 nucleotides align to TRBD1. Per germline, CDR1 MNHNY and CDR2 SVGAGI (reference sequence). V lost 8 bases to trimming and J lost 2 bases; unmatched junction nucleotides: 7. CDR3 length: 14 amino acids. The CDR3 DNA sequence: TGTGCCAGCCTCTGGGGACAGGCTAACACTGAAGCTTTCTTT. As protein: CASLWGQANTEAFF.

The V and J genes are TRBV9 and TRBJ2-7; D is ambiguous. The CDR3 is made up of 11 amino acids. The V end lost 4 bases, the J end lost 2 bases, and 4 bases lay between the germline ends. The germline V gene encodes CDR1 SGDLS and CDR2 YYNGEE. CDR3 DNA: TGTGCCAGCAGCCAAACCTACGAGCAGTACTTC. This encodes CASSQTYEQYF.